This T cell receptor (beta chain) was captured in a study of human T cells and chemical hapten exposure. Study at large: Sensitizing treatment utilized 2% DPC over a roughly 2 cm by roughly 2 cm portion of upper inner arm skin. During the approximately 25-week study period, patients had diphenylcyclopropenone applied to the scalp every week.

The V end was cut by 5 bases, the J end by 6 bases, with 8 bases between. Germline CDR1 is SEHNR and CDR2 is FQNEAQ (reference sequence). The CDR3 is 12 residues long. This clonotype was seen ten or more times. The antigen remains unidentified. Noted time point: patch test 2, 6 weeks after DPC sensitization. Regarding treatment: therapeutic diphenylcyclopropenone sensitization with weekly scalp DPC. Those who donated were patients with alopecia, 18 to 70 years of age, and suitable for DPC. General study findings and limits: Significantly more large CDR3 similarity clusters were formed by expanded TCRs than by controls.

TCRdb processed the RACE reads anew with MiXCR; each CDR3 protein has one entry. The repertoire holds 96,000 or so distinct CDR3 sequences, with about 9.3% as singletons. The TCR was taken from a woman aged 40 to 50 with alopecia areata. Some clones in this sample may be carry-over from other donors' samples. V usage is TRBV7-9 and J usage is TRBJ2-1; D is tentatively TRBD1 or TRBD2 (5 bases each). The source material was whole blood, sampled in connection with sensitization to the hapten diphenylcyclopropenone (DPC). CDR3 loop: CASSMGPNEQFF. Here the CDR3 DNA reads TGTGCCAGCAGCATGGGACCCAATGAGCAGTTCTTC.